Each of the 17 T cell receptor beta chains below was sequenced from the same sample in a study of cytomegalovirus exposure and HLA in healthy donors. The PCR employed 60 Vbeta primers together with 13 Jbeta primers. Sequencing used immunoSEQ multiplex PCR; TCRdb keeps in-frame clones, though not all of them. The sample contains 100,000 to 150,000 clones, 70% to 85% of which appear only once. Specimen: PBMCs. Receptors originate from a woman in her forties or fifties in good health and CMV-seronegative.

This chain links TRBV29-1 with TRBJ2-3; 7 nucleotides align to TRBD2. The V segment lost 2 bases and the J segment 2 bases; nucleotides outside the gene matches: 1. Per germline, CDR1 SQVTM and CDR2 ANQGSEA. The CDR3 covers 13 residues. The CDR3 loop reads CSVERGDTDTQYF. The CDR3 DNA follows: TGCAGCGTTGAACGGGGGGACACAGATACGCAGTATTTT.

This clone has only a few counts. CDR3 bases: TGTGCCAGCAGTGTCGGGTTAAACAATGAGCAGTTCTTC. This sequence encodes CASSVGLNNEQFF. V usage is TRBV2 and J usage is TRBJ2-1, with D unresolved. Germline assignment: CDR1 SNHLY and CDR2 FYNNEI. The CDR3 runs 13 residues. Trimming stripped 4 bases from V and 5 bases from J, with 9 bases between.

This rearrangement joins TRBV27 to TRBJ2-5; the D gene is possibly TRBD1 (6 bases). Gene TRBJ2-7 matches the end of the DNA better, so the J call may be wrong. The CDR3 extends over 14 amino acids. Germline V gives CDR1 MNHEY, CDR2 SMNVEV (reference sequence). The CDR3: CASSLSAGAYEQYF. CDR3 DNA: TGTGCCAGCAGTTTATCTGCAGGGGCTTACGAGCAGTACTTC.

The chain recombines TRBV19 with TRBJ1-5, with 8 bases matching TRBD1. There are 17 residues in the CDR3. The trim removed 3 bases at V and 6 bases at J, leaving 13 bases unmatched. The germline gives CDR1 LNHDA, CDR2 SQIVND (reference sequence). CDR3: CASSINQGAHMVQPQHF. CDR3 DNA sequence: TGTGCCAGTAGTATTAATCAGGGGGCGCATATGGTTCAGCCCCAGCATTTT.

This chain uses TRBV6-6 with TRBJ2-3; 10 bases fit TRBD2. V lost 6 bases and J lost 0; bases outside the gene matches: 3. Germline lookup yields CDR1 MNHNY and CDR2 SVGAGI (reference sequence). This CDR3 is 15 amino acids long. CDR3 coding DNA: TGTGCCAGCAGGAGTAGCGGGAGGAGCACAGATACGCAGTATTTT. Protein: CASRSSGRSTDTQYF.

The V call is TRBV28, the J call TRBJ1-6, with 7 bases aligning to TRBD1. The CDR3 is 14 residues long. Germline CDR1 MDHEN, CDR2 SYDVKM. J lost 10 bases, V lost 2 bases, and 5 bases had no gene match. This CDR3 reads CASSLSDRVSPLHF. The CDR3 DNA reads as TGTGCCAGCAGTTTAAGTGACAGGGTGTCACCCCTCCACTTT.

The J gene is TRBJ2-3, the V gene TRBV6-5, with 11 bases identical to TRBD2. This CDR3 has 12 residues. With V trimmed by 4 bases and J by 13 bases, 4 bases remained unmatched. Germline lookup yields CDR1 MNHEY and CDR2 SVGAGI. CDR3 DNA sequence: TGTGCCAGCAGTTCACTAGCGGGAGTGGAGTATTTT. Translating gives CASSSLAGVEYF.

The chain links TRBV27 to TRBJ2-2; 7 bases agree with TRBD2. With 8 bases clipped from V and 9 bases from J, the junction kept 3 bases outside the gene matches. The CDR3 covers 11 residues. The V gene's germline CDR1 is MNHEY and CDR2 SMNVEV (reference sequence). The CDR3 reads CASRSGRELFF. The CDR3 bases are TGTGCCAGCCGGAGCGGGAGGGAGCTGTTTTTT.

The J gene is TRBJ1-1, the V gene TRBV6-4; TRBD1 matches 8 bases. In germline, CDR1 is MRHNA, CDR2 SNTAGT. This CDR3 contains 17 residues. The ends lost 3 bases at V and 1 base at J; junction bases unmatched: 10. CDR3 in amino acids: CASSEGAGGAENTEAFF. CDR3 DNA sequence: TGTGCCAGCAGTGAAGGGGCAGGGGGCGCGGAGAACACTGAAGCTTTCTTT.

CDR3 sequence reads: CASSSPGTNNQPQHF. The CDR3 nucleotides are TGTGCCAGCAGTTCCCCCGGGACAAACAATCAGCCCCAGCATTTT. This rearrangement joins TRBV28 to TRBJ1-5; D may be TRBD1 (6 bases). The CDR3 runs 15 residues. Deletions cut 4 bases from V and 3 bases from J, with 13 bases between. Germline-derived CDR1 and CDR2 are MDHEN and SYDVKM.

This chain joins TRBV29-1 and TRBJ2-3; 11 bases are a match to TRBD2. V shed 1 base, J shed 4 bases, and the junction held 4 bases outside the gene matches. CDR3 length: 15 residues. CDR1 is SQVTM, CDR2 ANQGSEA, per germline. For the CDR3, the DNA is TGCAGCGTTGAAGTAGCGGGAGGGGGGGCAGATACGCAGTATTTT. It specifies CSVEVAGGGADTQYF.

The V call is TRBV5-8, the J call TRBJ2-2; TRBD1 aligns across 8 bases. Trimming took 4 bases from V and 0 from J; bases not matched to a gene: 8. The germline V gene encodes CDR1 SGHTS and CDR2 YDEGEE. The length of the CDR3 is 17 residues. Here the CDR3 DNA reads TGTGCCAGCAGCCCCGACGGACAGGGAACGAACACCGGGGAGCTGTTTTTT. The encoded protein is CASSPDGQGTNTGELFF.

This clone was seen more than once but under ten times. CDR3 amino acids: CASSLEYNSNYGYTF. The DNA for the CDR3 is TGTGCCAGCAGCTTAGAGTATAACAGTAACTATGGCTACACCTTC. V is TRBV7-2 and J is TRBJ1-2; D remains unclear. The germline V gene encodes CDR1 SGHTA and CDR2 FQGNSA. CDR3 size: 15 residues. Trimming stripped 1 base from V and 1 base from J, with 10 bases between.

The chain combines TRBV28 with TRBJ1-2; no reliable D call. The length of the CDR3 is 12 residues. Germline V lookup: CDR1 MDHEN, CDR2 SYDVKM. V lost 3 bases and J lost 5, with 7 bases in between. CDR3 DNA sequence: TGTGCCAGCAGTTTTGCGGGGTATGGCTACACCTTC. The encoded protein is CASSFAGYGYTF.

The CDR3 loop is CASSETGTGVYNEQFF. For the CDR3, the DNA is TGTGCCAGCAGTGAAACCGGGACAGGGGTCTACAATGAGCAGTTCTTC. The chain uses TRBV6-1 and TRBJ2-1; 10 positions agree with TRBD1. The V gene end was trimmed by 2 bases and the J gene end by 3 bases; junction bases not matched to a gene: 4. Germline V gives CDR1 MNHNS, CDR2 SASEGT. The CDR3 consists of 16 residues.

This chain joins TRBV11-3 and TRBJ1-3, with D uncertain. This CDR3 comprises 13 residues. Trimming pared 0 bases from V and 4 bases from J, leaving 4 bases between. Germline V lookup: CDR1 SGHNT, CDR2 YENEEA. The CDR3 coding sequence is TGTGCCAGCAGCTTAGACCTGGGAAACACCATATATTTT. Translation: CASSLDLGNTIYF.

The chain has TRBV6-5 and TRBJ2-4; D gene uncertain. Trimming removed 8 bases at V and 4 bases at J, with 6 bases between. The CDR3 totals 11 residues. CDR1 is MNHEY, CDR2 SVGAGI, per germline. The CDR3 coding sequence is TGTGCCAGCGAGGAGAAAAACATTCAGTACTTC. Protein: CASEEKNIQYF.